These 8 T cell receptor beta chains share one sample of origin, sequenced in a study of blood T cell repertoires in COVID-19. Sequencing was performed with immunoSEQ multiplex PCR; in TCRdb, only in-frame clones are kept and a portion is missing. This sample has under 20,000 clones; 81% occur once, and the top ten carry around 8.1%. Material: peripheral blood. The origin of the receptors is a man in his 60s with acute or convalescent COVID-19.

The genes are TRBV24-1 and TRBJ2-2; no clear D. Germline V gives CDR1 KGHDR, CDR2 SFDVKD. The ends were cut back, 6 bases at V and 2 bases at J, with 12 bases in the middle. This CDR3 is 15 amino acids long. CDR3 amino acids: CATSTTKRNTGELFF. The DNA for the CDR3 is TGTGCCACCAGTACTACAAAACGAAACACCGGGGAGCTGTTTTTT.

The chain is built from TRBV19 and TRBJ1-3; D unclear. The V and J ends lost 7 bases and 5 bases respectively, with 12 bases between them. Germline values: CDR1 LNHDA, CDR2 SQIVND (reference sequence). This CDR3 is 13 amino acids long. CDR3 in amino acids: CASTHLGRNTIYF. Written as DNA, the CDR3 is TGTGCCAGTACCCACCTCGGGAGAAACACCATATATTTT.

The chain uses TRBV19 and TRBJ1-1, with TRBD1 matching 8 bases. From germline, CDR1 is LNHDA and CDR2 SQIVND (reference sequence). The CDR3 is 16 amino acids. The junction had 6 bases not matched to a gene; V was cut back by 2 bases and J by 1 base. This CDR3 is CASSITGGEPNTEAFF. The CDR3 coding sequence is TGTGCCAGTAGTATAACAGGGGGGGAACCGAACACTGAAGCTTTCTTT.

This clone showed up just a few times. The gene calls are TRBV11-1 and TRBJ2-1, with 8 bases lining up with TRBD1. The germline V gene has CDR1 SGHAT and CDR2 FQDESV (reference sequence). The V gene end was trimmed by 0 bases and the J gene end by 7 bases; junction bases not matched to a gene: 14. The CDR3 sequence is 18 residues long. In nucleotides, the CDR3 is TGTGCCAGCAGCTTAGCGAAATTCAGGGGGCGAGGGAGGAATGAGCAGTTCTTC. It translates to CASSLAKFRGRGRNEQFF.

For the CDR3, the DNA is TGTGCCAGCACCAGGTACACTGAAGCTTTCTTT. It yields the protein CASTRYTEAFF. The chain links TRBV6-5 to TRBJ1-1; D call uncertain. The germline CDR1 and CDR2 sequences are MNHEY and SVGAGI. V gave up 7 bases and J gave up 3 bases, with 6 bases separating them. CDR3 length equals 11 residues.

The CDR3 region is CASGLRGGGPYNEQFF. CDR3 nucleotides: TGTGCTAGTGGTTTGAGGGGCGGGGGGCCGTACAATGAGCAGTTCTTC. V gene TRBV12-5 combines with J gene TRBJ2-1; 8 nucleotides line up with TRBD2. The V gene's germline CDR1 is LGHNT and CDR2 FRNRAP. This CDR3 region has 16 residues. Trimming removed 2 bases from V and 4 bases from J; junction bases left unmatched: 7.

The chain carries TRBV28 and TRBJ1-1; unclear D gene. Deletions cut 5 bases from V and 2 bases from J, with 12 bases between. CDR1 is MDHEN and CDR2 is SYDVKM in the germline V gene. This CDR3 has 14 residues. CDR3 amino acids: CASSLYVTNTEAFF. The CDR3 nucleotides are TGTGCCAGCAGTCTATATGTCACTAACACTGAAGCTTTCTTT.

Only a few counts were recorded for this clone. The rearrangement links TRBV5-6 to TRBJ1-2, with no clear D. The germline CDR1 and CDR2 sequences are SGHDT and YYEEEE. Trimming removed 0 bases from V and 3 bases from J, with 9 bases in between. This CDR3 is 14 amino acids long. CDR3 bases: TGTGCCAGCAGCTTGGGGGCTTCCGACTATGGCTACACCTTC. It codes for CASSLGASDYGYTF.